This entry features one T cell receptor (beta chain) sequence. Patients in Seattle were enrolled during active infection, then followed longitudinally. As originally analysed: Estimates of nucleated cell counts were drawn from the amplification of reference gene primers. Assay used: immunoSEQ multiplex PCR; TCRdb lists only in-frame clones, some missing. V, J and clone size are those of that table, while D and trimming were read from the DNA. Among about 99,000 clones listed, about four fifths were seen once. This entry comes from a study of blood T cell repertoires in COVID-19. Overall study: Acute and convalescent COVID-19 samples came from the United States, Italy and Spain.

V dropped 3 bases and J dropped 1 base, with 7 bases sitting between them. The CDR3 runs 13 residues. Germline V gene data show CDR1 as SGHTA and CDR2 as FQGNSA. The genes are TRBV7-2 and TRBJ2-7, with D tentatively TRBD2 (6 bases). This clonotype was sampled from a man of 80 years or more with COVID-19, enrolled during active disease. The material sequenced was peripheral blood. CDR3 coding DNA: TGTGCCAGCAGCTTGGCGGGGTCCTACGAGCAGTACTTC. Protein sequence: CASSLAGSYEQYF.